The rows below give T cell receptor beta chains drawn from one sample of a study of blood T cells in healthy people across ages. Each CDR3 protein is one row after TCRdb ran MiXCR on the 5' RACE reads. The data show some 1,800,000 distinct CDR3 sequences, 35% to 50% seen once. The sequenced sample consisted of blood. These receptors originate from a human donor in good health. CDR3s leave out the opening cysteine and the closing phenylalanine or tryptophan. Fields, in order: V gene, clone size, J gene, CDR3 length, CDR3 protein. Part of the rows lack a size; the others show once, few, many or a class for expanded clones.

TRBV19,-,TRBJ1-2,13,ASSIGTGEAYGYT
TRBV3-1,-,TRBJ1-1,11,ASSQVSSSEAF
TRBV7-2,-,TRBJ1-1,12,ASSLKTGATEAF
TRBV12-3/TRBV12-4,-,TRBJ2-1,16,ASSLGYTGLSSYNEQF
TRBV3-1,-,TRBJ2-7,12,ASSLTGTGYERY
TRBV20-1,-,TRBJ2-3,12,SAERDHQTDTQY
TRBV20-1,few,TRBJ1-2,12,SARGAWMDYGYT
TRBV7-2,-,TRBJ2-3,12,ASSPRDFGRSRY
TRBV7-9,-,TRBJ2-1,14,ASSPPGLALYNEQF
TRBV4-3,few,TRBJ2-1,13,ASSQEVAGGFEQF
TRBV7-3,few,TRBJ2-1,11,ASSPSAHNEQF
TRBV7-2,-,TRBJ2-3,14,AGSPGLARLTDTQY
TRBV30,-,TRBJ1-2,12,AWSVSRTGDGYT
TRBV7-2,few,TRBJ1-1,12,ASSFGQGTTEAF
TRBV11-1,few,TRBJ1-1,10,ASRPMVGEAF
TRBV3-1,-,TRBJ2-1,14,ASSQDFLAPYNEQF
TRBV2,few,TRBJ1-6,11,ASGTDSFSPLH
TRBV2,-,TRBJ1-6,13,ASSRQGADGSPLH
TRBV12-3/TRBV12-4,-,TRBJ2-1,11,ASSLEQPYSRF
TRBV6-2/TRBV6-3,-,TRBJ1-2,11,ASSYSGGFGYT
TRBV20-1,-,TRBJ1-2,14,SARDWGDRGKYGYT
TRBV5-1,few,TRBJ1-6,12,ASSIGQGNSPLH
TRBV13,-,TRBJ1-1,11,ASSGRGWTEAF
TRBV6-6,few,TRBJ1-2,13,ASSYPVRGAYGYT
TRBV2,-,TRBJ1-1,13,ASTDIRWGNTEAF
TRBV12-3/TRBV12-4,-,TRBJ2-7,12,ASRWRTEDYEQY
TRBV20-1,-,-,12,SAQTGAPWDEQY
TRBV20-1,-,TRBJ2-5,10,SATTGDETQY
TRBV28,-,TRBJ2-7,13,ASYSSGTGWNEQY
TRBV9,few,TRBJ2-3,12,ASSALLRADTQY
TRBV7-2,few,TRBJ2-3,14,ASSLRGGGAPDTQY